This T cell receptor beta chain was sequenced for a study of early T cells in non-severe SARS-CoV-2 infection. About the research overall: Bulk RNA taken from unsorted whole blood was sequenced, leaving chains unpaired.

The ends were cut back, 0 bases at V and 5 bases at J, with 14 bases in the middle. Germline loops: CDR1 DFQATT, CDR2 SNEGSKA (reference sequence). The CDR3 totals 14 residues. Study results and caveats: CD4 and private specificities were missed by VDJdb matching, which favored anti-spike CD8 responses.

Many counts were recorded for this clonotype. Its antigen is undetermined. Individual cDNA molecules carried attached unique molecular identifiers. MiXCR, run by TCRdb on the 5' RACE reads, gives a single entry per CDR3 protein. The table has around 80,000 distinct CDR3 sequences, roughly 13% seen once. This receptor was taken from an adult who was a healthcare worker with PCR-confirmed SARS-CoV-2 infection or an uninfected control (not recorded which). This chain uses TRBV20-1 with TRBJ2-7, with D possibly TRBD2 on 6 matching bases. Source material: whole blood. CDR3 coding DNA: TGCAGTGCTAGAGACGCGGGGCGTGTAAACGAGCAGTACTTC. The encoded protein is CSARDAGRVNEQYF.